The 9 T cell receptor beta chains presented below share a single source sample, sequenced in a study of T cell responses to AZD1222 COVID-19 vaccine. Here immunoSEQ multiplex PCR was the method, and the copy in TCRdb shows in-frame clones only, minus some. The repertoire holds approximately 160,000 clones, around 91% seen once, with 5% in the top ten. Here the sequenced sample was peripheral blood, taken on day 0 of AZD1222 vaccination. All receptors come from an adult in good health.

The chain employs TRBV7-9 and TRBJ1-2; D call uncertain. This CDR3 spans 15 amino acids. Germline loops: CDR1 SEHNR, CDR2 FQNEAQ (reference sequence). Trimming took 5 bases from V and 1 from J, leaving 14 bases between them. As DNA, the CDR3 is TGTGCCAGCAGCGGCCTCGGGGAAGATAACTATGGCTACACCTTC. Amino acids: CASSGLGEDNYGYTF.

The chain is built from TRBV5-1 and TRBJ2-7; TRBD2 matches 13 bases. The CDR3 is made up of 16 amino acids. J gave up 4 bases and V 3 bases, and 7 bases lay outside the gene matches. Germline-derived CDR1 and CDR2 are SGHRS and YFSETQ. For the CDR3, the DNA is TGCGCCAGCAGCTGGACTAGCGGGAGCACCCAATACGAGCAGTACTTC. Encoded protein: CASSWTSGSTQYEQYF. The variable domain in full, with the rest retrieved from reference TRBV5-1 and TRBJ2-7, is KAGVTQTPRYLIKTRGQQVTLSCSPISGHRSVSWYQQTPGQGLQFLFEYFSETQRNKGNFPGRFSGRQFSNSRSEMNVSTLELGDSALYLCASSWTSGSTQYEQYFGPGTRLTVT.

The rearrangement uses TRBV28 and TRBJ2-5, with D uncertain. The CDR3 sequence is 14 residues long. The germline gives CDR1 MDHEN, CDR2 SYDVKM. Trimming shortened V by 1 base and J by 1 base, and 7 bases separated the two germline ends. This CDR3 reads CASSLSMGQETQYF. The CDR3 DNA reads TGTGCCAGCAGTTTATCGATGGGCCAAGAGACCCAGTACTTC.

V and J are TRBV7-2 and TRBJ2-2; 10 bases align to TRBD2. Germline CDR1 is SGHTA and CDR2 is FQGNSA. J gave up 6 bases and V 5 bases, and 3 bases lay outside the gene matches. The CDR3 is 14 amino acids. The CDR3 DNA sequence: TGTGCCAGCAGCCCTCTAGCGGGAGCCGGGGAGCTGTTTTTT. This translates into CASSPLAGAGELFF.

The chain combines TRBV19 with TRBJ2-3; 7 bases match TRBD1. V gave up 4 bases and J gave up 2 bases; unmatched junction bases: 6. The CDR3 runs to 15 residues. The germline CDR1 and CDR2 sequences are LNHDA and SQIVND (reference sequence). Written as DNA, the CDR3 is TGTGCCAGTAGTACCACAGGGGCCGTCACAGATACGCAGTATTTT. As protein: CASSTTGAVTDTQYF.

Only one count was recorded for this clone. The chain carries TRBV7-8 and TRBJ1-2, with D unresolved. From germline, CDR1 is SGHVS and CDR2 FQNEAQ. This CDR3 comprises 15 residues. The V end was cut by 3 bases, the J end by 3 bases, with 14 bases between. The CDR3: CASSLSRAVDYGYTF. CDR3 sequence (DNA): TGTGCCAGCAGCTTGTCACGGGCGGTTGACTATGGCTACACCTTC.

The CDR3 DNA is TGCGCCAGCAGCTTACGGACAGGGGGCAGCTACACCTTC. Residues: CASSLRTGGSYTF. V and J are TRBV5-1 and TRBJ1-2; 11 bases fit TRBD1. CDR3 length: 13 residues. Per the germline V gene, CDR1 is SGHRS and CDR2 is YFSETQ. The V segment lost 2 bases and the J segment 9 bases; nucleotides outside the gene matches: 3.

This clone was counted a few times. The chain carries TRBV11-2 and TRBJ2-5; D may be TRBD2 (5 bases). Germline lookup yields CDR1 SGHAT and CDR2 FQNNGV. V was shortened by 1 base and J by 4 bases, with 10 bases between the two germline ends. The CDR3 spans 14 residues. CDR3 protein: CASSLGSGGETQYF. CDR3 sequence (DNA): TGTGCCAGCAGCTTAGGGTCAGGAGGAGAGACCCAGTACTTC.

The rearrangement joins TRBV27 to TRBJ1-5; possible D gene TRBD1, 6 bases. Germline CDR1 MNHEY, CDR2 SMNVEV (reference sequence). V was trimmed by 4 bases and J by 2 bases, leaving 18 bases between them. CDR3 length equals 17 residues. In DNA, the CDR3 is TGTGCCAGCAGTTCCAAAAGGGGGGTAAGGGGCAATCAGCCCCAGCATTTT. This gives the protein CASSSKRGVRGNQPQHF.